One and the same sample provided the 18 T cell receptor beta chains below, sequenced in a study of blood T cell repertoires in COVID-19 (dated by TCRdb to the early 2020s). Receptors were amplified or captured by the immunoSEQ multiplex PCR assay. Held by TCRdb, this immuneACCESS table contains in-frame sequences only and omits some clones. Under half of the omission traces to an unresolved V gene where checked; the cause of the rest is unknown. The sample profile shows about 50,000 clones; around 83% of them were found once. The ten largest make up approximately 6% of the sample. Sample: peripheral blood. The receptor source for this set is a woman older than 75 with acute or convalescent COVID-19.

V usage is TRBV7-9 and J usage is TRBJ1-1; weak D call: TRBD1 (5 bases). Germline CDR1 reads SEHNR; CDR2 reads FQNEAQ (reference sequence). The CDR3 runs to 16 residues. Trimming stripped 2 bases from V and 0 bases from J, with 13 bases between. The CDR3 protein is CASSLRSRVVNTEAFF. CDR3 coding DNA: TGTGCCAGCAGCTTAAGGTCCAGGGTGGTGAACACTGAAGCTTTCTTT.

This chain's CDR3 is CASSRGLASDEQYF. CDR3 DNA: TGTGCCAGCAGCCGTGGACTAGCCAGCGACGAGCAGTACTTC. The chain recombines TRBV11-2 with TRBJ2-7; 8 bases fit TRBD2. The V gene's germline CDR1 is SGHAT and CDR2 FQNNGV. The CDR3 is made up of 14 amino acids. The V gene end was trimmed by 5 bases and the J gene end by 5 bases; junction bases not matched to a gene: 8.

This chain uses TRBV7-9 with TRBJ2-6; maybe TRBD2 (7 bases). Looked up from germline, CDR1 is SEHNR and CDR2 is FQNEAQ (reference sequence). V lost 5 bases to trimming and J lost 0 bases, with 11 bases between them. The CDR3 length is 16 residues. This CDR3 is CASSPRGASGANVLTF. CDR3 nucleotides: TGTGCCAGCAGCCCCCGGGGGGCCTCTGGGGCCAACGTCCTGACTTTC.

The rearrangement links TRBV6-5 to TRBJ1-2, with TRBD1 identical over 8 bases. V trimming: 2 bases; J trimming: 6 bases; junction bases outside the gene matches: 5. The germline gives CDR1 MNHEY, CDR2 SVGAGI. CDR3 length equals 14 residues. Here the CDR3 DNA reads TGTGCCAGCAGTTACGATACAGGGGGGGATGGCTACACCTTC. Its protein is CASSYDTGGDGYTF.

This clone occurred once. The CDR3 nucleotides are TGTGCCAGCGCGGGCCCAAATTCTCCCCGGGAGCAGTACTTC. Protein product: CASAGPNSPREQYF. The chain employs TRBV9 and TRBJ2-7; tentative D call: TRBD2 (5 bases). The CDR3 is 14 amino acids. Looked up from germline, CDR1 is SGDLS and CDR2 is YYNGEE. Between the trimmed V and J ends, which lost 7 bases and 7 bases, there was a span of 21 bases.

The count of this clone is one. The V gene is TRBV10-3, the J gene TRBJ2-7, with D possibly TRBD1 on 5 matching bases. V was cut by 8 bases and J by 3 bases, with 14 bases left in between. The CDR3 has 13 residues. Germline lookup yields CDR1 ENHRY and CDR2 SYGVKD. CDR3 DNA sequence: TGTGCCATCGGGCAACAGGAAATCTACGAGCAGTACTTC. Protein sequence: CAIGQQEIYEQYF.

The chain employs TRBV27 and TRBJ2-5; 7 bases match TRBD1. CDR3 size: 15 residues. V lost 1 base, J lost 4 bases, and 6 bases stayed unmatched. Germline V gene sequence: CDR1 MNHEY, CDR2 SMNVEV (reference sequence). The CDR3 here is CASSLYRGPAETQYF. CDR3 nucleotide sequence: TGTGCCAGCAGTTTATACAGGGGCCCGGCAGAGACCCAGTACTTC.

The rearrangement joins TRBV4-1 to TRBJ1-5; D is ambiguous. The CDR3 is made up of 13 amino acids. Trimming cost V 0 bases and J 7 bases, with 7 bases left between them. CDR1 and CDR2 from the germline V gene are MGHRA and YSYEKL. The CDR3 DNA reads TGCGCCAGCAGCCAAGATATTAGACAGCCCCAGCATTTT. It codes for CASSQDIRQPQHF.

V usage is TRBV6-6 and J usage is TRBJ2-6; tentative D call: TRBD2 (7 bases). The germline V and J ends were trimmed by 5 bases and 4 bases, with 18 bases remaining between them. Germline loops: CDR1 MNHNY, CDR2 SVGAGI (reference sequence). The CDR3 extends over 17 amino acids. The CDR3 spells CASSPPGGAWGANVLTF. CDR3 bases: TGTGCCAGCAGTCCGCCGGGGGGCGCGTGGGGGGCCAACGTCCTGACTTTC.

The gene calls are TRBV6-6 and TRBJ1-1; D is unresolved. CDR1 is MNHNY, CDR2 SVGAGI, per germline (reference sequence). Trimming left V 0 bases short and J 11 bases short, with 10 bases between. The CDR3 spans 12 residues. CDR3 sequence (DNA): TGTGCCAGCAGTTACTCGGGAAGGGAGGCTTTCTTT. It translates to CASSYSGREAFF.

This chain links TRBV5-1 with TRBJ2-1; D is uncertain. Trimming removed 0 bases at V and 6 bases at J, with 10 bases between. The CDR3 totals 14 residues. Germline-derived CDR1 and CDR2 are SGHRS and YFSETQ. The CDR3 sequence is CASSLVGRFNEQFF. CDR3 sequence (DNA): TGCGCCAGCAGCTTGGTGGGCAGATTCAATGAGCAGTTCTTC.

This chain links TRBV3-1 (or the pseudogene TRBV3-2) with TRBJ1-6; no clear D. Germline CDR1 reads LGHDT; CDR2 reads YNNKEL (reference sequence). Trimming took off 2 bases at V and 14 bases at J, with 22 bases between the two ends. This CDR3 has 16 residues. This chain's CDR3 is CASSQRGKFPHLALHF. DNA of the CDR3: TGTGCCAGCAGCCAAAGAGGGAAGTTCCCTCATTTAGCCCTCCACTTT.

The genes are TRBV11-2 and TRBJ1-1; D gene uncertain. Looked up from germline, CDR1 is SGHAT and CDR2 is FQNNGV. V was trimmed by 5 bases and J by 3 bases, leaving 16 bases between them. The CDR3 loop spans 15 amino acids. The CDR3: CASSDWASPDTEAFF. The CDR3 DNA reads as TGTGCCAGCAGCGATTGGGCGAGTCCAGACACTGAAGCTTTCTTT.

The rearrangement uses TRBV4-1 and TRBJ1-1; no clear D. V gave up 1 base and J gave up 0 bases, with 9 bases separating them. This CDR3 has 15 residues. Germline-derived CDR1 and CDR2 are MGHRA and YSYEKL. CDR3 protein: CASSQGEAMNTEAFF. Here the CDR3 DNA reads TGCGCCAGCAGCCAAGGTGAGGCCATGAACACTGAAGCTTTCTTT.

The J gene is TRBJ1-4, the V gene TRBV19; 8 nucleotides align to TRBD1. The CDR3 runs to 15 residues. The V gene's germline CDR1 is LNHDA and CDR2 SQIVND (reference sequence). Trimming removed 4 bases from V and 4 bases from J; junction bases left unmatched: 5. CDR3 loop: CASSTRDRRNEKLFF. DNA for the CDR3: TGTGCCAGTAGTACCCGGGACAGGCGTAATGAAAAACTGTTTTTT.

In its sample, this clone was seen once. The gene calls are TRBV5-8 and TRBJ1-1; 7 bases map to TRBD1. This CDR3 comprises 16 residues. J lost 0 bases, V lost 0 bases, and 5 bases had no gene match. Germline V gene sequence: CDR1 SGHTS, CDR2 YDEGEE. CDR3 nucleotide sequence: TGTGCCAGCAGCTTGGGGGACAGAGCCCTGAACACTGAAGCTTTCTTT. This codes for CASSLGDRALNTEAFF.

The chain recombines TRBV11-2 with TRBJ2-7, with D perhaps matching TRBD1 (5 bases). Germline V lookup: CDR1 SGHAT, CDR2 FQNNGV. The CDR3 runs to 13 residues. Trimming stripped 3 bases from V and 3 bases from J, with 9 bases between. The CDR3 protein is CASSFGRDYEQYF. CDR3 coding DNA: TGTGCCAGCAGCTTTGGCAGGGACTACGAGCAGTACTTC.

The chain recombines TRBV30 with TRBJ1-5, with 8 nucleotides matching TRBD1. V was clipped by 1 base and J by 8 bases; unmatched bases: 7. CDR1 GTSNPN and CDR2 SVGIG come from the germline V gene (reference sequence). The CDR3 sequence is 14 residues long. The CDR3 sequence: CAWSANTGGEPQHF. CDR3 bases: TGTGCCTGGAGTGCCAATACAGGGGGGGAGCCCCAGCATTTT.